This TCR beta chain was recovered during a study of T cells after yellow fever vaccination. At the level of the study: Researchers used SMART-Seq v4 Ultra Low Input to prepare fractions that had low cell numbers. Study-level points and caveats: Overall, a small share of clonotypes was seen in both CD4 and CD8 compartments. Most clones from primary vaccination were detected again post-booster (almost 98% CD4, roughly 91% CD8).

This clonotype was seen more than once but under ten times. Its antigen is as yet unknown. V dropped 1 base and J dropped 3; count of bases not matched to a gene: 9. The CDR3 sequence is 17 residues long. The germline V gene has CDR1 LGHNA and CDR2 YNFKEQ. Researchers made TCR cDNA using 5'RACE template switching, and this step added a universal primer site and UMIs. TCRdb reanalysed the 5' RACE reads using MiXCR and keeps one entry per CDR3 protein. The sample yields about 320,000 distinct CDR3 sequences, about 6.6% seen once. The source of this sequence is a man between 18 and 35 years old who received the YFV17D yellow fever vaccine. Sample: PBMCs, taken about 49 days after the first yellow fever vaccination. This rearrangement joins TRBV4-2 to TRBJ2-3; 8 nucleotides line up with TRBD2. Written as DNA, the CDR3 is TGTGCCAGCAGCCAAGGGTCCAGCGGGGGAGAAACAGATACGCAGTATTTT. Its translation is CASSQGSSGGETDTQYF.